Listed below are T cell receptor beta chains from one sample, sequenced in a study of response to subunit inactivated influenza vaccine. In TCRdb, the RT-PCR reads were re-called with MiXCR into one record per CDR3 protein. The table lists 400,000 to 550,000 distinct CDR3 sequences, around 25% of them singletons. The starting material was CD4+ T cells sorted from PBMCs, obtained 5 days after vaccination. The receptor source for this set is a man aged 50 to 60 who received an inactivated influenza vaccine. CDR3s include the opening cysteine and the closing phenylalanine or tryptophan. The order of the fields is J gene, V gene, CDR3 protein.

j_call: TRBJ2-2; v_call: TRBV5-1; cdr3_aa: CASSLEGSPGELFF
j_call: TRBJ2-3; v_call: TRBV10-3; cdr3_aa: CATQTTDTDTQYF
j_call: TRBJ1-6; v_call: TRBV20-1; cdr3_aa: CSARNSPLHF
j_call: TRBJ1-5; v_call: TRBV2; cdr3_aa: CASRVAPGQVNQPQHF
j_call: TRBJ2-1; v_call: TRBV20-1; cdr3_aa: CSARLGQYNEQFF
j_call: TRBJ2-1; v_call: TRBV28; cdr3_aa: CASSSGGRAYNEQFF
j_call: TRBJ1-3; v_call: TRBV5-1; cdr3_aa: CASSSGTLSGNTIYF
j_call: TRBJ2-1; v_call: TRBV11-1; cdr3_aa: CASSPFPGLAGATYNEQFF
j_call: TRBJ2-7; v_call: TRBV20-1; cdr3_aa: CSARASGRVQYF
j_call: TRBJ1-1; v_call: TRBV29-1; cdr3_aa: CSAEGTGGTEAFF
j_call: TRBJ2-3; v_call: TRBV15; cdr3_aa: CATSGLAGEDTQYF
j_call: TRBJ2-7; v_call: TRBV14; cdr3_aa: CASSQDFTGDEQYF
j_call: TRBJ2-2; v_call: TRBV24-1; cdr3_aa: CATSDVRLGVRGGTGELFF
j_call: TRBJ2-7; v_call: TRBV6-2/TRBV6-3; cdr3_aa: CASSTGTYEQYF
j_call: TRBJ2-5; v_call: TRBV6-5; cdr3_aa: CASSYGTAQETQYF
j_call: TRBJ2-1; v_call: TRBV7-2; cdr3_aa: CASSLAFERGRNEQFF
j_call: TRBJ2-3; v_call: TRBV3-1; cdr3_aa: CASSQSMAGPDTQYF
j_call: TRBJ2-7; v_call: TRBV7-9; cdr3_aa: CASSLAQTGDEQYF
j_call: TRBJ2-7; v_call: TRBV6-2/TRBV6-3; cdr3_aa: CASIKTGRPYEQYF
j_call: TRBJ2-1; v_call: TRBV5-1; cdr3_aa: CASRVSDSYNEQFF
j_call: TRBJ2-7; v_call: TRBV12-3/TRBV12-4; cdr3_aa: CASSPRGSGMYF
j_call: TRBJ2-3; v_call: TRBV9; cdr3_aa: CASSRMGQSSTDTQYF
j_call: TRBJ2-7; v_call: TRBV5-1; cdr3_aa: CASSFGNSYEQYF
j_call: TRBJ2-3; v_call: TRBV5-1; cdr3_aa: CASSLGWGQGLTDTQYF
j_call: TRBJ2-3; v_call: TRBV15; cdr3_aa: CATSRDNIQLRTDTQYF
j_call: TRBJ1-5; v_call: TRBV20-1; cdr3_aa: CSARTAGGQPQHF
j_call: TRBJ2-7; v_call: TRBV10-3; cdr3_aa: CAIGPQNSYEQYF
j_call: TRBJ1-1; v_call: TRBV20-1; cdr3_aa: CSAKGTENTEAFF
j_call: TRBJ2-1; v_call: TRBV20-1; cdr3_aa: CSARDTSGENNEQFF
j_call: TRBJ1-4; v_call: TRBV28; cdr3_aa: CASSKYGSTSGEKLFF
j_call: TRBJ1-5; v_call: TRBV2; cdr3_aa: CASTLYGLRGNQPQHF
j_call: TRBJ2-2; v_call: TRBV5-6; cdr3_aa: CASSWLRGNTGELFF
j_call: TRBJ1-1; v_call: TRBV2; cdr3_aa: CAGGGEDTEAFF
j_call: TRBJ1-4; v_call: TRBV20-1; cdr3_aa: CSARGVIAGQTEKLFF
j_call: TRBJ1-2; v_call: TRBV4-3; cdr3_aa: CASSQEPTGQGDGYTF
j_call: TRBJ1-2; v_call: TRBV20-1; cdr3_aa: CSARDPYDNYGYTF
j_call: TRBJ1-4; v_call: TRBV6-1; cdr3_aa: CASSQQGSNEKLFF
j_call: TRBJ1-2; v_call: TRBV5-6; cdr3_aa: CASSFSRYGYTF
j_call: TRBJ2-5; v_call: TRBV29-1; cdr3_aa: CSVEGTKGETQYF
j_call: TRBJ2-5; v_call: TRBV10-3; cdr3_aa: CAVGQGVEETQYF
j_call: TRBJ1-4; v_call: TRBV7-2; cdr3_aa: CASSQHRGLVEKLFF